This passage covers 25 T cell receptor beta chains from one sample sequenced in a study of control samples from healthy donors and cancer patients. The repertoire was sequenced with immunoSEQ multiplex PCR; TCRdb's copy has only in-frame clones and lacks some. The sample lists fewer than 200,000 clones; 85% to 90% were seen once. Sequencing used blood. Source of these receptors: a woman aged 30 to 39 in good health.

The rearrangement joins TRBV5-5 to TRBJ2-1; 10 nucleotides line up with TRBD1. Germline values: CDR1 SGHKS, CDR2 YYEKEE (reference sequence). The junction had 10 bases not matched to a gene; V was cut back by 4 bases and J by 6 bases. CDR3 length equals 16 residues. As DNA, the CDR3 is TGTGCCAGCAGCACCGCCGGACAGGGGGGATTCAATGAGCAGTTCTTC. Protein: CASSTAGQGGFNEQFF.

CDR3 in DNA: TGTGCCATCAGAGGACAGGAGTACAATGAGCAGTTCTTC. It translates to CAIRGQEYNEQFF. J is TRBJ2-1 and V is TRBV10-3, with TRBD1 matching over 7 bases. CDR3 length: 13 residues. Trimming at V came to 6 bases and at J to 4 bases, leaving 3 bases not matched to a gene. The germline gives CDR1 ENHRY, CDR2 SYGVKD.

The chain employs TRBV14 and TRBJ2-5, with 13 bases lining up with TRBD2. Germline CDR1 SGHDN, CDR2 FVKESK. CDR3 size: 17 residues. J lost 4 bases, V lost 2 bases, and 7 bases had no gene match. The CDR3 DNA reads TGTGCCAGCAGCCAACTTGGACTAGCGGGAGTACGAGAGACCCAGTACTTC. The encoded protein is CASSQLGLAGVRETQYF.

The CDR3 loop is CASSWAGLPPTDTQYF. The CDR3 DNA is TGTGCCAGCAGCTGGGCAGGGCTTCCACCCACAGATACGCAGTATTTT. J is TRBJ2-3 and V is TRBV5-4, with D maybe TRBD1 (5 bases). The CDR3 is 16 amino acids. Germline V lookup: CDR1 SGHNT, CDR2 YYREEE (reference sequence). Trimming shortened V by 3 bases and J by 2 bases, and 16 bases separated the two germline ends.

CDR3 DNA: TGTGCCAGCAGCCCGGACAGGGGGCAAGCTTTCTTT. Amino acids: CASSPDRGQAFF. The chain combines TRBV7-2 with TRBJ1-1; 11 bases agree with TRBD1. The germline CDR1 and CDR2 sequences are SGHTA and FQGNSA. The CDR3 has 12 amino acids. V dropped 5 bases and J dropped 9; count of bases not matched to a gene: 2.

The chain combines TRBV6-5 with TRBJ1-1, with TRBD1 matching 7 bases. The CDR3 is 15 residues long. In germline, CDR1 is MNHEY, CDR2 SVGAGI. J gave up 1 base and V 0 bases, and 2 bases lay outside the gene matches. DNA for the CDR3: TGTGCCAGCAGTTACTCGGGACAGCGGAACACTGAAGCTTTCTTT. This gives the protein CASSYSGQRNTEAFF.

The J gene is TRBJ2-2, the V gene TRBV24-1, with D possibly called TRBD1 or TRBD2 (5 bases each). This CDR3 has 13 residues. Germline CDR1 and CDR2: KGHDR and SFDVKD. The V gene lost 5 bases and the J gene lost 6 bases, with 9 bases spanning the gap. The CDR3 coding sequence is TGTGCCACCAGTGCCCCGGGGCCCGGGGAGCTGTTTTTT. This sequence encodes CATSAPGPGELFF.

The rearrangement uses TRBV28 and TRBJ2-7; D not resolved. The CDR3 extends over 14 amino acids. V was cut by 3 bases and J by 2 bases, with 11 bases left in between. CDR1 and CDR2 (germline): MDHEN, SYDVKM. The CDR3 nucleotides read TGTGCCAGCAGTTTGCACTGGGGTACCTACGAGCAGTACTTC. This codes for CASSLHWGTYEQYF.

This clone was found once. The chain combines TRBV29-1 with TRBJ1-1, with D tentatively TRBD1 (6 bases). Germline V gene lookup returns CDR1 SQVTM and CDR2 ANQGSEA. Trimming removed 6 bases at V and 6 bases at J, with 17 bases between. This CDR3 comprises 13 residues. The CDR3 loop reads CSVRGDGLSEAFF. Written as DNA, the CDR3 is TGCAGCGTGAGGGGGGACGGCCTCTCTGAAGCTTTCTTT.

The chain recombines TRBV30 with TRBJ2-5, with D uncertain. This CDR3 contains 13 residues. V was pared by 0 bases and J by 4 bases, with 9 bases between. The germline gives CDR1 GTSNPN, CDR2 SVGIG (reference sequence). Here the CDR3 DNA reads TGTGCCTGGAGTGTATCGCCCCCAGAGACCCAGTACTTC. Amino acid sequence: CAWSVSPPETQYF. The full variable domain, completed using reference TRBV30 and TRBJ2-5, is SQTIHQWPATLVQPVGSPLSLECTVEGTSNPNLYWYRQAAGRGLQLLFYSVGIGQISSEVPQNLSASRPQDRQFILSSKKLLLSDSGFYLCAWSVSPPETQYFGPGTRLLVL.

The genes are TRBV7-2 and TRBJ1-5; D ambiguous. V lost 1 base and J lost 7, with 11 bases in between. In germline, CDR1 is SGHTA, CDR2 FQGNSA. The length of the CDR3 is 14 residues. The CDR3 coding sequence is TGTGCCAGCAGCTTAGAGGCGGGTTGGCAGCCCCAGCATTTT. Translating gives CASSLEAGWQPQHF.

This clone came up once. The chain has TRBV18 and TRBJ1-1; the match to TRBD1 covers 7 bases. Germline V gene sequence: CDR1 KGHSH, CDR2 LQKENI. CDR3 length: 16 residues. The J segment lost 5 bases and the V segment lost 3 bases, leaving 12 bases of the junction unmatched. CDR3 DNA: TGTGCCAGCTCACCGGCTAGACAGGGACTTGGGACTGAAGCTTTCTTT. Protein product: CASSPARQGLGTEAFF.

This chain uses TRBV11-1 with TRBJ2-7; no clear D. There are 12 residues in the CDR3. V lost 3 bases and J 4 bases, leaving 7 bases between the germline ends. Germline values: CDR1 SGHAT, CDR2 FQDESV (reference sequence). The CDR3 coding sequence is TGTGCCAGCAGCTTCATCACTTACGAGCAGTACTTC. The encoded protein is CASSFITYEQYF. Full variable domain (rest looked up from reference TRBV11-1 and TRBJ2-7): EAEVAQSPRYKITEKSQAVAFWCDPISGHATLYWYRQILGQGPELLVQFQDESVVDDSQLPKDRFSAERLKGVDSTLKIQPAELGDSAMYLCASSFITYEQYFGPGTRLTVT.

The V gene is TRBV27, the J gene TRBJ2-7; 9 nucleotides align to TRBD1. The CDR3 loop spans 14 amino acids. V lost 6 bases, J lost 3 bases, and 6 bases stayed unmatched. Germline V gene lookup returns CDR1 MNHEY and CDR2 SMNVEV (reference sequence). CDR3 DNA sequence: TGTGCCAGCAGATCCGGGACAGGGTTCTACGAGCAGTACTTC. Amino acids: CASRSGTGFYEQYF.

Regarding this clone: One end of the junction varies from germline; a read error may be responsible. CDR3 bases: TGTGCCATCAGTGAGTCCATCCTGAACAGGGGAGGTAGCGGGAGACCCTCCCACGAGCAGTACTTC. As protein: CAISESILNRGGSGRPSHEQYF. The rearrangement joins TRBV10-3 to TRBJ2-7, with 9 bases lining up with TRBD2. Germline V gene lookup returns CDR1 ENHRY and CDR2 SYGVKD. The CDR3 loop spans 22 amino acids.

This chain links TRBV5-4 with TRBJ2-1, with 9 bases lining up with TRBD1. The CDR3 spans 15 residues. After removal of 6 bases from V and 5 bases from J, the junction contained 9 bases not matched to a gene. The germline gives CDR1 SGHNT, CDR2 YYREEE (reference sequence). The CDR3 DNA sequence: TGTGCCAGCAACTCACGGGACAGGGTTCACAATGAGCAGTTCTTC. Amino acid sequence: CASNSRDRVHNEQFF.

V and J are TRBV6-2 or TRBV6-3 and TRBJ2-3, with D possibly matching TRBD2 (5 bases). CDR1 MNHEY and CDR2 SVGEGT come from the germline V gene. V was trimmed by 0 bases and J by 3 bases, leaving 10 bases between them. The CDR3 runs 15 residues. Here the CDR3 reads CASSYSTPGTDTQYF. CDR3 sequence (DNA): TGTGCCAGCAGTTACTCCACCCCGGGGACAGATACGCAGTATTTT.

This clone appeared a single time. The chain has TRBV6-5 and TRBJ1-2; D gene unclear. Trimming removed 5 bases at V and 0 bases at J, with 7 bases between. This CDR3 is built from 13 residues. Germline V CDR1 and CDR2: MNHEY, SVGAGI. Here the CDR3 reads CASSRTSNYGYTF. CDR3 nucleotide sequence: TGTGCCAGCAGTCGGACGTCTAACTATGGCTACACCTTC.

This chain connects TRBV9 to TRBJ2-1; TRBD1 might be the D (6 bases). CDR1 SGDLS and CDR2 YYNGEE come from the germline V gene. V was shortened by 0 bases and J by 8 bases, with 18 bases between the two germline ends. The CDR3 is 16 amino acids. This CDR3 reads CASSVGDLTGSHEQFF. The CDR3 DNA sequence: TGTGCCAGCAGCGTAGGGGATCTTACAGGGTCGCATGAGCAGTTCTTC.

The rearrangement links TRBV28 to TRBJ1-3; TRBD1 matches at 9 bases. This CDR3 has 14 amino acids. Germline assignment: CDR1 MDHEN and CDR2 SYDVKM. J was trimmed by 4 bases and V by 6 bases; bases with no gene match: 4. CDR3 sequence: CASRITGGGNTIYF. In DNA form, the CDR3 reads TGTGCCAGCAGGATTACAGGGGGCGGAAACACCATATATTTT.

The chain recombines TRBV14 with TRBJ1-4; weak D call: TRBD1 (5 bases). V was trimmed by 5 bases and J by 4 bases, leaving 17 bases between them. CDR3 length equals 16 residues. Germline V lookup: CDR1 SGHDN, CDR2 FVKESK. This chain's CDR3 is CASSYWTGGINEKLFF. The CDR3 DNA is TGTGCCAGCAGCTATTGGACTGGGGGAATTAATGAAAAACTGTTTTTT.

The rearrangement links TRBV12-3 or TRBV12-4 to TRBJ1-2; TRBD1 might be the D (5 bases). V was cut by 8 bases and J by 8 bases, with 12 bases left in between. The CDR3 runs to 11 residues. CDR3 DNA sequence: TGTGCCAGCGGTGGGGCGGGAGGCTACACCTTC. Amino acid sequence: CASGGAGGYTF.

J is TRBJ2-1 and V is TRBV5-1; D unresolved. Germline lookup yields CDR1 SGHRS and CDR2 YFSETQ. Trimming stripped 4 bases from V and 5 bases from J, with 13 bases between. This CDR3 comprises 14 residues. CDR3 loop: CASSLYRANNEQFF. CDR3 coding DNA: TGCGCCAGCAGCCTATACCGGGCCAACAATGAGCAGTTCTTC. The complete variable domain, with remaining parts taken from reference TRBV5-1 and TRBJ2-1, reads KAGVTQTPRYLIKTRGQQVTLSCSPISGHRSVSWYQQTPGQGLQFLFEYFSETQRNKGNFPGRFSGRQFSNSRSEMNVSTLELGDSALYLCASSLYRANNEQFFGPGTRLTVL.

CDR3 bases: TGTGCCAGCAGCTTTGAACAGGTACGAAATGAGCAGTTCTTC. It encodes CASSFEQVRNEQFF. The rearrangement links TRBV5-4 to TRBJ2-1; a possible D gene is TRBD1 (5 bases). The V end was cut by 2 bases, the J end by 7 bases, with 13 bases between. The CDR3 length is 14 residues. From germline, CDR1 is SGHNT and CDR2 YYREEE (reference sequence).

The chain carries TRBV7-2 and TRBJ1-1; D is uncertain. Trimming removed 0 bases at V and 5 bases at J, with 13 bases between. In germline, CDR1 is SGHTA, CDR2 FQGNSA. CDR3 size: 15 residues. DNA of the CDR3: TGTGCCAGCAGCTTAGCGCTTGGATCAGTGACTGAAGCTTTCTTT. It yields the protein CASSLALGSVTEAFF.